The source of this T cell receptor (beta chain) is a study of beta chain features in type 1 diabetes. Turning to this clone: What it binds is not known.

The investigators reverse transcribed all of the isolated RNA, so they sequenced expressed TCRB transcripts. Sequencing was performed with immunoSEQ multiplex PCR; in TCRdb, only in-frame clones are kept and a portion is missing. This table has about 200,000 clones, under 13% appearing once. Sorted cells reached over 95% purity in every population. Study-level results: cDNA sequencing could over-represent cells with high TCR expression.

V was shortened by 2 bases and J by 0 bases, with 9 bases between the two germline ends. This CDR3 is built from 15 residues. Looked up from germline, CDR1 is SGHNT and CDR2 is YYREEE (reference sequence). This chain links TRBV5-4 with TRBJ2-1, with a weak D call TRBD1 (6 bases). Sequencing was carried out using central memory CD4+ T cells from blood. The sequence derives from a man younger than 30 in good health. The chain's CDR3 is CASSFGTNSYNEQFF. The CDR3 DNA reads TGTGCCAGCAGCTTCGGGACAAACTCCTACAATGAGCAGTTCTTC.